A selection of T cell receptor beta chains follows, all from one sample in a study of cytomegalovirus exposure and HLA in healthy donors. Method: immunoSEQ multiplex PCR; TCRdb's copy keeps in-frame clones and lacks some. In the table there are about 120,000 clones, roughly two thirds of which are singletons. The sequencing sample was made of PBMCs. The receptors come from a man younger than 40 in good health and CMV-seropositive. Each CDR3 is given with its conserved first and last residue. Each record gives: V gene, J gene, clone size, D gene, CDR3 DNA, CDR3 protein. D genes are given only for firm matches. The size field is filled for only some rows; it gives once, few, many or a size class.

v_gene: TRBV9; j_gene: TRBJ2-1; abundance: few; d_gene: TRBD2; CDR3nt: TGTGCCAGCAGCGTAAATGGGGCTAGCGGGAGGGCCAGGCCAATTCACAATGAGCAGTTCTTC; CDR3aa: CASSVNGASGRARPIHNEQFF
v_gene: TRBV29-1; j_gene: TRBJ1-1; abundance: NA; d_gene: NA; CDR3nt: TGCAGCGGGAGTTTGGACACTGAAGCTTTCTTT; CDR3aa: CSGSLDTEAFF
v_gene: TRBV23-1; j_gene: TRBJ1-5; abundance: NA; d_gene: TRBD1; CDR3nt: TGCGCCAGCAGACTAGGGGGCTTTGGCAATCAGCCCCAGCATTTT; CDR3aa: CASRLGGFGNQPQHF
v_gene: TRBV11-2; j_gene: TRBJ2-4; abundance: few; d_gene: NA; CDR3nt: TGTGCCAGCACCGAGTCCTTAGCCAAAAACATTCAGTACTTC; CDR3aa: CASTESLAKNIQYF
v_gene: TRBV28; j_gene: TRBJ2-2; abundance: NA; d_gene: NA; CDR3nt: TGTGCCAGCTCTATTACCGGGGAGCTGTTTTTT; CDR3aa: CASSITGELFF
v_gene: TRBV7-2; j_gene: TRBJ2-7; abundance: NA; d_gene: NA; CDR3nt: TGTGCCAGCTCCATTCACCGGGCAGGGGAGACAACCTACGAGCAGTACTTC; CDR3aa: CASSIHRAGETTYEQYF
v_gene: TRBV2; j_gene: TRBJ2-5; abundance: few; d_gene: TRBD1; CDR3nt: TGTGCCAGCTCCCGCGCAATGGGACAGGGGCAAGAGACCCAGTACTTC; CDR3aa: CASSRAMGQGQETQYF
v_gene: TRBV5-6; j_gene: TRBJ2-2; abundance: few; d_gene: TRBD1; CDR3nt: TGTGCCAGCAGCTGGACCCGGGACAGGGGGCCCGGGGAGCTGTTTTTT; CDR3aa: CASSWTRDRGPGELFF
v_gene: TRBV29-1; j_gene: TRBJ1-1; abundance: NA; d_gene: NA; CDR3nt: TGCACCACGAGGGTGGACACTGAAGCTTTCTTT; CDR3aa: CTTRVDTEAFF
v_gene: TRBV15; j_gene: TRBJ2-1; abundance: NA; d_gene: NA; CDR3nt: TGTGCCACCAGCAGAGCAACCAAGGAGACTAACAATGAGCAGTTCTTC; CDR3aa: CATSRATKETNNEQFF
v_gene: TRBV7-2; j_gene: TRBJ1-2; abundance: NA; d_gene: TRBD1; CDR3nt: TGTGCCAGCATCCGAAGACAGGGCAGATATGGCTACACCTTC; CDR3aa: CASIRRQGRYGYTF
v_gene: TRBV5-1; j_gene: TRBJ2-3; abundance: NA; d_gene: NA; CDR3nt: TGCGCCAGCAGCTTGGGACATGGAGGAGGAGATACGCAGTATTTT; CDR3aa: CASSLGHGGGDTQYF
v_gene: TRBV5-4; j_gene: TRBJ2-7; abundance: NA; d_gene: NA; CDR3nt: TGTGCCAGCAGTAAACAGGGCTACGAGCAGTACTTC; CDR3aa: CASSKQGYEQYF
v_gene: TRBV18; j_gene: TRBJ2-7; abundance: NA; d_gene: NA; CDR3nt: TGTGCCAGCTCACCGCGGACGGGAACCTACGAGCAGTACTTC; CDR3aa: CASSPRTGTYEQYF
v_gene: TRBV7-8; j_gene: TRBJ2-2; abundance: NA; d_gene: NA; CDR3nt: TGTGCCAGCAGCTTAGTCGTTGGGCCCTCGAACACCGGGGAGCTGTTTTTT; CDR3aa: CASSLVVGPSNTGELFF
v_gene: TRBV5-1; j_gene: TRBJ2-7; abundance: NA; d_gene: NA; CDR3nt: TGCGCCAGCAGCTTGGAACATGGCTCCTACGAGCAGTACTTC; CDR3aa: CASSLEHGSYEQYF
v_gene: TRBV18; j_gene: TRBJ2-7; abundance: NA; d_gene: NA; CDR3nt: TGTGCCAGCTCACTACAGGGATACGAGCAGTACTTC; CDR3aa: CASSLQGYEQYF
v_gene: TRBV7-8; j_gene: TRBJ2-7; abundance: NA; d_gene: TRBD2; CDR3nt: TGTGCCAGCAGCTCGGGACTAGCGAACCACGAGCAGTACTTC; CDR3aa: CASSSGLANHEQYF
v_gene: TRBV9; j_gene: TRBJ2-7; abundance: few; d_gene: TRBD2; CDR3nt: TGTGCCAGCAGCCCAGAGGCGGGAGCCCTCGAGCAGTACTTC; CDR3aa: CASSPEAGALEQYF
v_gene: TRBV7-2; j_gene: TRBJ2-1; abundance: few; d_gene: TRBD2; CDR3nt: TGTGCCAGCAGCCCCGGACTAGGGTACACCTACAATGAGCAGTTCTTC; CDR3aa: CASSPGLGYTYNEQFF
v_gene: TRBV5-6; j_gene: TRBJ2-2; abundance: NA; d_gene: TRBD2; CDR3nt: TGTGCCAGCAGCTTTCTAGCGGGAGGGGCCGGGGAGCTGTTTTTT; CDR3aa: CASSFLAGGAGELFF
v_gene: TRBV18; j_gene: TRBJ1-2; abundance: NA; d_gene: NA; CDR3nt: TGTGCCAGCTCACCCAGACTCATCTCCTATGGCTACACCTTC; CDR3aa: CASSPRLISYGYTF
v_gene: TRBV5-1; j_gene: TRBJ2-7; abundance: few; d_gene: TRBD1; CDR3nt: TGCGCCAGCAGCCGTCCGGACAGGCGAAGCTCCTACGAGCAGTACTTC; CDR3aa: CASSRPDRRSSYEQYF
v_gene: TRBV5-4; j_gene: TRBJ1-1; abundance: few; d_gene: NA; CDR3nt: TGTGCCAGCAGCGATATGACAGGGAACACTGAAGCTTTCTTT; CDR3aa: CASSDMTGNTEAFF
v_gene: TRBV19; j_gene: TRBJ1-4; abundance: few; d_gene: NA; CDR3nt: TGTGCCAGTAGTATAGATTCCCGCGTTAATGAAAAACTGTTTTTT; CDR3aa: CASSIDSRVNEKLFF
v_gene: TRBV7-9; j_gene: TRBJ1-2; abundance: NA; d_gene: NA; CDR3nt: TGTTCCAGCAGCTCCCTCAACTATGGCTACACCTTC; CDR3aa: CSSSSLNYGYTF
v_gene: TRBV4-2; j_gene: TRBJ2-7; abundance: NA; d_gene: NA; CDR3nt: TGTGCCAGCAGCCAAGACAGGCTAGCCCCCTACGAGCAGTACTTC; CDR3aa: CASSQDRLAPYEQYF
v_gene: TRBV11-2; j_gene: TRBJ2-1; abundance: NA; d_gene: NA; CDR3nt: TGTGCCAGCAGCTTAGACAGAAACAATGAGCAGTTCTTC; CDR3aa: CASSLDRNNEQFF